These T cell receptor beta chains were read from a single sample in a study of Ad26.COV2.S vaccination and SARS-CoV-2 variants. Sequencing was performed with immunoSEQ multiplex PCR; in TCRdb, only in-frame clones are kept and a portion is missing. The sample contains fewer than 400,000 clones, 89% of which appear only once. The sample in question was peripheral blood, obtained in a trial of Ad26.COV2.S vaccine versus placebo. The receptors were gathered from a person between 18 and 60 years old who received the Ad26.COV2.S COVID-19 vaccine or a placebo. Each CDR3 is given with its conserved first and last residue. D genes are given only for firm matches. Expanded clones are given a class, and other clones once, few, many or no size at all.

v_gene	abundance	d_gene	j_gene	CDR3aa	CDR3nt
TRBV9	-	TRBD2	TRBJ2-1	CASSVGGSGLYNEQFF	TGTGCCAGCAGCGTAGGGGGTAGCGGGTTGTACAATGAGCAGTTCTTC
TRBV5-4	-	TRBD2	TRBJ2-7	CAGSLAGAYEQYF	TGTGCCGGCAGCCTAGCGGGGGCCTACGAGCAGTACTTC
TRBV7-6	-	TRBD1	TRBJ2-5	CASSLGAGTGIQTQYF	TGTGCCAGCAGCTTAGGGGCCGGGACAGGGATTCAGACCCAGTACTTC
TRBV5-8	-	TRBD1	TRBJ2-7	CASRTDRGPYEQYF	TGTGCCAGCAGGACCGACAGGGGGCCGTACGAGCAGTACTTC
TRBV5-1	-	-	TRBJ1-6	CASSLGTSKVNSPLHF	TGCGCCAGCAGCCTGGGAACAAGCAAAGTGAATTCACCCCTCCACTTT
TRBV5-1	once	-	TRBJ2-7	CASSLGGFSYEQYF	TGCGCCAGCAGCTTGGGTGGGTTCTCCTACGAGCAGTACTTC
TRBV7-9	once	-	TRBJ2-7	CASSLLSHEQYF	TGTGCCAGCAGCTTACTTTCCCACGAGCAGTACTTC
TRBV27	-	TRBD2	TRBJ2-1	CASSFYRLAGSSYNEQFF	TGTGCCAGCAGTTTCTACCGATTAGCGGGAAGCTCCTACAATGAGCAGTTCTTC
TRBV28	-	-	TRBJ2-7	CASSSSPTYEQYF	TGTGCCAGCAGTTCCTCACCCACCTACGAGCAGTACTTC
TRBV4-1	-	TRBD1	TRBJ1-3	CASSQGRGRGPGNTIYF	TGCGCCAGCAGCCAAGGGCGTGGCAGGGGGCCTGGAAACACCATATATTTT
TRBV6-2/TRBV6-3	-	-	TRBJ1-2	CASSYSSTYGYTF	TGTGCCAGCAGTTACTCGAGTACTTATGGCTACACCTTC
TRBV19	-	-	TRBJ1-2	CASGTPGRGYGYTF	TGTGCCAGCGGGACCCCAGGGCGCGGGTATGGCTACACCTTC
TRBV27	-	TRBD2	TRBJ2-5	CASSYQALAGSRTQYF	TGTGCCAGCAGCTACCAGGCACTAGCGGGCTCGAGGACCCAGTACTTC
TRBV5-1	-	-	TRBJ1-3	CASSIRADSGNTIYF	TGCGCCAGCAGCATCCGGGCCGACTCTGGAAACACCATATATTTT
TRBV29-1	-	-	TRBJ1-2	CSVSGYGYTF	TGCAGCGTTTCAGGGTATGGCTACACCTTC
TRBV5-1	once	-	TRBJ2-1	CASSDEGGSYNEQFF	TGCGCCAGCAGCGATGAGGGGGGTTCCTACAATGAGCAGTTCTTC
TRBV3-1/TRBV3-2	once	-	TRBJ2-2	CASSQGGPNTGELFF	TGTGCCAGCAGCCAGGGGGGACCTAACACCGGGGAGCTGTTTTTT
TRBV28	-	TRBD1	TRBJ1-5	CAHTPTGGENQPQHF	TGTGCCCACACCCCGACAGGGGGGGAGAATCAGCCCCAGCATTTT
TRBV29-1	-	-	TRBJ2-1	CSVLWAESSYNEQFF	TGCAGCGTCCTTTGGGCAGAGAGCTCCTACAATGAGCAGTTCTTC
TRBV13	-	-	TRBJ2-1	CASSLRTSYNEQFF	TGTGCCAGCAGCTTACGTACTTCCTACAATGAGCAGTTCTTC
TRBV14	few	-	TRBJ2-6	CASSSVSVGLGFGANVLTF	TGTGCCAGCAGTTCCGTCTCTGTCGGTTTGGGATTTGGGGCCAACGTCCTGACTTTC
TRBV4-2	once	TRBD2	TRBJ2-7	CASSQDSGAGYEQYF	TGTGCCAGCAGCCAAGATAGCGGGGCCGGATACGAGCAGTACTTC
TRBV27	-	-	TRBJ2-5	CASSLSPMGETQYF	TGTGCCAGCAGTTTATCCCCTATGGGAGAGACCCAGTACTTC
TRBV7-2	-	TRBD2	TRBJ2-7	CASSLWGLAGSDPDEQYF	TGTGCCAGCAGCTTATGGGGTTTAGCGGGATCCGATCCCGACGAGCAGTACTTC
TRBV18	once	-	TRBJ2-2	CASSPKLEERTGELFF	TGTGCCAGCTCACCTAAGTTAGAAGAAAGGACCGGGGAGCTGTTTTTT
TRBV9	-	-	TRBJ1-1	CASSVEGSRAFF	TGTGCCAGCAGCGTAGAAGGATCGAGGGCTTTCTTT
TRBV7-8	-	TRBD1	TRBJ2-7	CASSYRDRDHEQYF	TGTGCCAGCAGCTACCGGGACAGGGACCACGAGCAGTACTTC
TRBV30	-	TRBD2	TRBJ2-7	CAWAPLAGVYEQYF	TGTGCCTGGGCCCCCCTGGCGGGAGTCTACGAGCAGTACTTC
TRBV28	-	-	TRBJ1-1	CASSLLRDTEAFF	TGTGCCAGCAGTTTACTAAGAGACACTGAAGCTTTCTTT
TRBV5-4	once	TRBD2	TRBJ2-5	CASSSGTTSQETQYF	TGTGCCAGCAGCTCCGGGACTACCAGCCAAGAGACCCAGTACTTC
TRBV7-2	-	TRBD1	TRBJ2-7	CASSLNRDRAHEQYF	TGTGCCAGCAGCTTAAACCGGGACAGGGCCCACGAGCAGTACTTC
TRBV7-8	-	-	TRBJ2-1	CASSTPSVGNNEQFF	TGTGCCAGCAGCACCCCTAGCGTGGGCAACAATGAGCAGTTCTTC
TRBV7-8	-	-	TRBJ1-1	CASSLGQMNTEAFF	TGTGCCAGCAGCTTAGGGCAGATGAACACTGAAGCTTTCTTT
TRBV4-1	-	TRBD2	TRBJ2-5	CASSQGTSDQETQYF	TGCGCCAGCAGCCAGGGGACTAGCGACCAAGAGACCCAGTACTTC
TRBV4-1	-	TRBD2	TRBJ2-7	CASSQVQLADNEQYF	TGCGCCAGCAGCCAAGTGCAACTAGCGGATAACGAGCAGTACTTC